The 26 T cell receptor beta chains reported below all come from one sample, sequenced in a study of blood T cells in healthy people across ages. Sample-barcoded 5' priming and a J-beta primer mix drove a second PCR of about 6 to 11 cycles. TCRdb independently ran MiXCR on the 5' RACE reads; one entry per CDR3 protein. This sample has hundreds of thousands of distinct CDR3 sequences, with more than 25% found just once. Sequencing was done on a sample of blood. These receptors came from an elderly woman in good health.

This clonotype was seen ten or more times. V gene TRBV7-2 combines with J gene TRBJ2-7; D is uncertain. CDR1 and CDR2 from the germline V gene are SGHTA and FQGNSA. The CDR3 spans 12 residues. Between the trimmed V and J ends, which lost 5 bases and 2 bases, there was a span of 7 bases. The CDR3 bases are TGTGCCAGCAGCCGGAGCCCCTACGAGCAGTACTTC. Protein product: CASSRSPYEQYF.

This clonotype was counted only a few times. This may come from a read error, since a much larger clone is one base off. The rearrangement joins TRBV7-2 to TRBJ2-3, with TRBD2 matching 8 bases. Looked up from germline, CDR1 is SGHTA and CDR2 is FQGNSA. Losses at the gene ends were 5 bases for V and 4 bases for J; bases not matched to a gene: 11. CDR3 size: 16 residues. CDR3 DNA: TGTGCCAGCAGCCCGGGGGGACCAGCGGGGGCAGATACGCAGTATTTT. It encodes CASSPGGPAGADTQYF.

This clonotype appeared once. The missing conserved phenylalanine or tryptophan at the end of this CDR3 makes a read error likely. V gene TRBV5-1 combines with J gene TRBJ1-1; D remains unclear. V lost 0 bases, J lost 10 bases, and 13 bases lay in between. Germline CDR1 reads SGHRS; CDR2 reads YFSETQ. CDR3 length equals 13 residues. For the CDR3, the DNA is TGCGCCAGCAGCTTGGGCCCAGGTAAAGGAGCTTTCATT. Residues: CASSLGPGKGAFI.

The chain recombines TRBV5-4 with TRBJ2-3; 12 positions match TRBD2. The CDR3 spans 17 residues. CDR1 and CDR2 (germline): SGHNT, YYREEE (reference sequence). J lost 0 bases, V lost 7 bases, and 9 bases had no gene match. The CDR3 nucleotides are TGTGCCAGCCTCCGGACTAGCGGGGCGACTAGCACAGATACGCAGTATTTT. Its translation: CASLRTSGATSTDTQYF. Looking up the rest from reference TRBV5-4 and TRBJ2-3 gives the full variable domain: ETGVTQSPTHLIKTRGQQVTLRCSSQSGHNTVSWYQQALGQGPQFIFQYYREEENGRGNFPPRFSGLQFPNYSSELNVNALELDDSALYLCASLRTSGATSTDTQYFGPGTRLTVL.

The table lists this clonotype with many counts. This chain uses TRBV4-1 with TRBJ2-7; no clear D. This CDR3 region has 14 residues. Germline CDR1 MGHRA, CDR2 YSYEKL. V was clipped by 1 base and J by 0 bases, with 7 bases between them. The CDR3 DNA is TGCGCCAGCAGCCAAGGGGCGAACTCCTACGAGCAGTACTTC. This gives the protein CASSQGANSYEQYF.

CDR3 sequence (DNA): TGCAGTGCCCTCGAGACCGGACTAGGCAATGAGCAGTTCTTC. Translation: CSALETGLGNEQFF. V and J are TRBV20-1 and TRBJ2-1; 7 bases line up with TRBD2. Looked up from germline, CDR1 is DFQATT and CDR2 is SNEGSKA (reference sequence). The CDR3 totals 14 residues. V trimming: 6 bases; J trimming: 6 bases; junction bases outside the gene matches: 11.

This rearrangement joins TRBV6-4 to TRBJ2-1; D call uncertain. Germline values: CDR1 MRHNA, CDR2 SNTAGT. V lost 5 bases to trimming and J lost 5 bases, with 13 bases between them. The CDR3 extends over 14 amino acids. The CDR3 nucleotides are TGTGCCAGCAGTACCAAGGGAAGCAACAATGAGCAGTTCTTC. It codes for CASSTKGSNNEQFF.

The V and J genes are TRBV28 and TRBJ2-1, with a weak D call TRBD2 (6 bases). Germline assignment: CDR1 MDHEN and CDR2 SYDVKM. V lost 9 bases, J lost 9 bases, and 15 bases lay in between. There are 12 residues in the CDR3. CDR3 loop: CASARTSTEQFF. The CDR3 region has the DNA TGTGCCAGTGCCCGCACTAGCACTGAGCAGTTCTTC.

This chain uses TRBV29-1 with TRBJ2-1; maybe TRBD2 (6 bases). Trimming took 5 bases from V and 9 from J, leaving 14 bases between them. Germline CDR1 is SQVTM and CDR2 is ANQGSEA. The CDR3 spans 12 residues. The CDR3 region is CSVTGLLLEQFF. DNA for the CDR3: TGCAGCGTTACGGGACTCTTACTTGAGCAGTTCTTC.

The genes are TRBV18 and TRBJ2-3; 9 bases align to TRBD2. Germline V CDR1 and CDR2: KGHSH, LQKENI. The CDR3 sequence is 18 residues long. V lost 2 bases to trimming and J lost 0 bases; unmatched junction nucleotides: 9. This CDR3 reads CASSPTDGAGGSTDTQYF. Here the CDR3 DNA reads TGTGCCAGCTCACCAACCGACGGCGCGGGGGGGAGCACAGATACGCAGTATTTT.

This clonotype was counted many times. The V call is TRBV6-2 or TRBV6-3, the J call TRBJ2-1; tentatively, D is TRBD1 (6 bases). The CDR3 consists of 13 residues. CDR1 is MNHEY and CDR2 is SVGEGT in the germline V gene. V lost 5 bases to trimming and J lost 7 bases, with 12 bases between them. The CDR3 loop is CASSITQGNEQFF. The DNA for the CDR3 is TGTGCCAGCAGTATCACACAGGGAAATGAGCAGTTCTTC.

Note on this clonotype: A read error may be the cause here, since a much bigger clone is one base away. The rearrangement joins TRBV7-9 to TRBJ2-1, with D perhaps given as TRBD1 or TRBD2 (5 bases each). Looked up from germline, CDR1 is SEHNR and CDR2 is FQNEAQ (reference sequence). This CDR3 spans 14 amino acids. The DNA for the CDR3 is TGTGCCAACAGCTTAAACGGGGACGCCAATGAGCAGTTCTTC. It is translated as CANSLNGDANEQFF.

CDR3 loop: CATLAGGRDTQYF. CDR3 nucleotide sequence: TGTGCGACGCTAGCGGGGGGAAGAGATACGCAGTATTTT. The chain employs TRBV6-5 and TRBJ2-3; TRBD2 matches 11 bases. The germline V gene encodes CDR1 MNHEY and CDR2 SVGAGI. The length of the CDR3 is 13 residues.

Details on this clonotype: With a much larger clone just one base away, this may be a read error. The chain joins TRBV29-1 to TRBJ1-5, with 7 positions matching TRBD1. The V segment lost 2 bases and the J segment 0 bases; nucleotides outside the gene matches: 1. This CDR3 has 14 residues. Per germline, CDR1 SQVTM and CDR2 ANQGSEA. This chain's CDR3 is CSVETGDSNQPQHF. CDR3 in DNA: TGCAGCGTTGAAACAGGGGATAGCAATCAGCCCCAGCATTTT.

This clonotype was observed a few times. This chain uses TRBV12-3 or TRBV12-4 with TRBJ2-1; tentatively, D is TRBD1 (6 bases). The CDR3 is 15 residues long. Trimming took 4 bases from V and 9 from J, leaving 19 bases between them. CDR3 in amino acids: CASSSRQDGVGEQFF. CDR3 DNA: TGTGCCAGCAGTTCGCGACAGGATGGGGTCGGTGAGCAGTTCTTC.

The V gene is TRBV28, the J gene TRBJ2-1; TRBD1 matches at 7 bases. CDR3 length equals 15 residues. Trimming cost V 2 bases and J 8 bases; bases outside gene matches: 9. The V gene's germline CDR1 is MDHEN and CDR2 SYDVKM. CDR3 amino acids: CASSLGQGVADEQFF. The CDR3 DNA sequence: TGTGCCAGCAGTTTAGGGCAGGGGGTGGCGGATGAGCAGTTCTTC.

This clonotype has more than one count but fewer than ten. Written as DNA, the CDR3 is TGCGCCAGCAGCCAAGGCGAGGGGACACGGGGGGAGCTGTTTTTT. This encodes CASSQGEGTRGELFF. The J gene is TRBJ2-2, the V gene TRBV4-1, with D tentatively TRBD1 (6 bases). Trimming removed 1 base at V and 8 bases at J, with 14 bases between. The CDR3 spans 15 residues. Germline lookup yields CDR1 MGHRA and CDR2 YSYEKL.

This clonotype was detected ten times or more. The genes are TRBV12-3 or TRBV12-4 and TRBJ1-2; D is ambiguous. The CDR3 runs to 14 residues. Deletions cut 6 bases from V and 3 bases from J, with 14 bases between. CDR3: CASSQRGDDYGYTF. In DNA, the CDR3 is TGTGCCAGCAGCCAAAGAGGAGACGACTATGGCTACACCTTC.

A word on this clonotype: This clone may be a read error of a much larger clone one base away. The CDR3 bases are TGTGCCAGCAGTGGGAAGGCTAGCACAGATATGCAGTATTTT. Protein: CASSGKASTDMQYF. This chain links TRBV27 with TRBJ2-3, with a possible D match to TRBD2 (5 bases). Per germline, CDR1 MNHEY and CDR2 SMNVEV (reference sequence). The CDR3 covers 14 residues.

The sample holds many counts of this clonotype. The rearrangement links TRBV19 to TRBJ2-5, with no clear D. The V end was cut by 1 base, the J end by 1 base, with 7 bases between. CDR1 and CDR2 (germline): LNHDA, SQIVND (reference sequence). CDR3 size: 14 residues. CDR3 in DNA: TGTGCCAGTAGTATAGGTCCAGGCCAAGAGACCCAGTACTTC. Translated, it gives CASSIGPGQETQYF.

The chain links TRBV5-8 to TRBJ2-3; D may match TRBD1 or TRBD2 (6 bases each). V was cut by 1 base and J by 5 bases, with 17 bases left in between. This CDR3 comprises 16 residues. Germline lookup yields CDR1 SGHTS and CDR2 YDEGEE. The CDR3 sequence: CASSLPGAELVDTQYF. CDR3 nucleotide sequence: TGTGCCAGCAGCTTGCCGGGGGCAGAGTTGGTAGATACGCAGTATTTT.

This clonotype was seen ten or more times. This chain links TRBV4-2 with TRBJ1-6, with no clear D. This CDR3 is 14 amino acids long. Germline loops: CDR1 LGHNA, CDR2 YNFKEQ. V was pared by 0 bases and J by 7 bases, with 7 bases between. The chain's CDR3 is CASSQEGRNSPLHF. The CDR3 nucleotides are TGTGCCAGCAGCCAAGAAGGAAGAAATTCACCCCTCCACTTT.

As to this clonotype: The junction does not match germline at one end; this may be a read error. The V and J genes are TRBV5-4 and TRBJ1-1; D remains ambiguous. Germline V CDR1 and CDR2: SGHNT, YYREEE (reference sequence). CDR3 length equals 14 residues. The CDR3 reads CASSPGQLNAEAFF. DNA of the CDR3: TGCGCCAGCAGCCCCGGGCAGTTGAACGCTGAAGCTTTCTTT.

This clonotype was counted only a few times. This chain joins TRBV3-1 and TRBJ1-6; D is undetermined. Germline CDR1 reads LGHDT; CDR2 reads YNNKEL (reference sequence). V lost 1 base and J 7 bases, leaving 8 bases between the germline ends. The CDR3 loop spans 14 amino acids. This chain's CDR3 is CASSQVVKNSPLHF. The CDR3 nucleotides are TGTGCCAGCAGCCAAGTCGTCAAGAATTCACCCCTCCACTTT.

At least ten counts were recorded for this clonotype. DNA of the CDR3: TGCAGTGTCCAGACAGGGAATCGGGCAGATACGCAGTATTTT. It translates to CSVQTGNRADTQYF. V gene TRBV20-1 combines with J gene TRBJ2-3, with 7 bases lining up with TRBD1. With V trimmed by 7 bases and J by 4 bases, 11 bases remained unmatched. This CDR3 has 14 amino acids. Germline V gene data show CDR1 as DFQATT and CDR2 as SNEGSKA (reference sequence).

The V gene is TRBV6-5, the J gene TRBJ1-1; the D gene is possibly TRBD1 (5 bases). Trimming took 4 bases from V and 2 from J, leaving 14 bases between them. CDR3 size: 15 residues. Germline assignment: CDR1 MNHEY and CDR2 SVGAGI. CDR3 in amino acids: CASSSLSGDNTEAFF. The DNA for the CDR3 is TGTGCCAGCAGTTCCCTGAGCGGGGACAACACTGAAGCTTTCTTT.